Listed below are T cell receptor beta chains from one sample, sequenced in a study of a mutant IDH1 vaccine in newly diagnosed glioma. Data came from immunoSEQ multiplex PCR; TCRdb stores just in-frame clones and leaves some out. Of about 62,000 clones in the sample, 75% to 90% are singletons; the top ten hold around 2%. These receptors have no known antigen. Sequencing was performed on PBMCs, taken from a glioma patient whose treatment included an IDH1 peptide vaccine. Receptors originate from a man aged 35-49 years with glioma. CDR3s leave out the opening cysteine and the closing phenylalanine or tryptophan. The D gene is left open where the match is weak.

TRBD1,TRBV29-1,SVWTGDHLGYGYT
NA,TRBV6-4,ASSRDAQDGYT
NA,TRBV19,ASSPPRGSQETQY
NA,TRBV19,ASSRQLNTGELF
NA,TRBV9,ASSVGPSADTQY
NA,TRBV10-3,AINGGYNSPLH
TRBD2,TRBV19,ASSILAGGSDTQY
NA,TRBV10-3,AISESSTVSTDTQY
NA,TRBV13,ASSSLGADTQY
NA,TRBV6-6,ASSYVGPWGEQY
TRBD1,TRBV5-1,ASSPTGGRDEQF
NA,TRBV9,ASAPQGLANTGELF
NA,TRBV2,ASSDQGGNQETQY
NA,TRBV19,ASSFSGYYGYT
NA,TRBV7-9,ASSPLGLYGYT
NA,TRBV5-6,ASSLGTSGNTIY
TRBD1,TRBV19,ASSKRPGQGSYGYT
NA,TRBV29-1,SVEGQLLGGYT
TRBD2,TRBV9,ASSVGLANGEQF
TRBD1,TRBV28,ASSLPQGAGDQPQH
TRBD1,TRBV14,ASSQRLIFRTGVIEQY
NA,TRBV6-5,ASSYSGQGLGEAF
TRBD2,TRBV11-3,ASSLDILCLAGLPYEQY
TRBD1,TRBV6-5,ASSLYRDSYGYT
NA,TRBV7-9,ASSLAPEAF
TRBD1,TRBV19,ASAPPRDRGSNQPQH
NA,TRBV7-9,ASSRVVYNEQF
TRBD2,TRBV27,ASSFRSGRADEQF
NA,TRBV5-1,ASSSGTLWDTIY
TRBD2,TRBV11-1,ASRSETGGSYNEQF
NA,TRBV11-2,ASSLDLGETQY
NA,TRBV15,ATSRDGNVANANTGELF
NA,TRBV27,ASSRTNRVNMNTEAF
NA,TRBV6-5,ASSYYFGGTGELF
TRBD1,TRBV11-2,ASSPLTGANIQY
NA,TRBV10-2,ASSSPPTTDTQY
NA,TRBV7-6,ASSLSGIEAF